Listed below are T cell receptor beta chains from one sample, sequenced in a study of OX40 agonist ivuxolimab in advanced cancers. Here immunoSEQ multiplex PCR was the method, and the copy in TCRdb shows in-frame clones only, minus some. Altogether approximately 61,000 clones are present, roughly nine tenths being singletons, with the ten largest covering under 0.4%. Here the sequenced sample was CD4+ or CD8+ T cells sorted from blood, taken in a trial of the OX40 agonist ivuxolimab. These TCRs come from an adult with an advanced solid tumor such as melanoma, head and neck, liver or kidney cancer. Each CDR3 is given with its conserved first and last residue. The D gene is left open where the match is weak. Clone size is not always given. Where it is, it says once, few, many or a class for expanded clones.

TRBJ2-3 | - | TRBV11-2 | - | TGTGCCAGCAGTACACTACAAGGCTTCAGCACAGATACGCAGTATTTT | CASSTLQGFSTDTQYF
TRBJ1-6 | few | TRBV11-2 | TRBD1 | TGTGCCAGCAGCAGAGGACAGGGCGGGTCACCCCTCCACTTT | CASSRGQGGSPLHF
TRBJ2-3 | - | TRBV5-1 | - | TGCGCCAGCAGCTTGGGTAGCGGATTCACAGATACGCAGTATTTT | CASSLGSGFTDTQYF
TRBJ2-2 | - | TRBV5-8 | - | TGTGCCAGCAGCTTCCCCCGGCAGTCCGGGGCTACCGGGGAGCTGTTTTTT | CASSFPRQSGATGELFF
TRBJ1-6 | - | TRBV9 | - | TGTGCCAGCAGCGTAGTGGGAAGCTCCTATAATTCACCCCTCCACTTT | CASSVVGSSYNSPLHF
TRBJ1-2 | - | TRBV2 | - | TGTGCCAGCAACACCTGGGGCAGGGGAACCTCTAACTATGGCTACACCTTC | CASNTWGRGTSNYGYTF
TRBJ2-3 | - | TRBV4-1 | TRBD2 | TGCGCCAGCAGCCTTTCCGGGACTAGCGGGAGCTCAGATACGCAGTATTTT | CASSLSGTSGSSDTQYF
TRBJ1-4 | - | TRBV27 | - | TGTGCCAGCAGTTTAGGAAAGGAAGCTGCAACTAATGAAAAACTGTTTTTT | CASSLGKEAATNEKLFF
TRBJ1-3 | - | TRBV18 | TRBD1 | TGTGCCAGCTCCGAAAGACAGGGGATGAGTGGAAACACCATATATTTT | CASSERQGMSGNTIYF
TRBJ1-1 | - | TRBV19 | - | TGTGCCAGTATTCCGCGGGGACCTATGAACACTGAAGCTTTCTTT | CASIPRGPMNTEAFF
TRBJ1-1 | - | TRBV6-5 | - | TGTGCCAGCAGTTTAGGGACGGTGAACACTGAAGCTTTCTTT | CASSLGTVNTEAFF
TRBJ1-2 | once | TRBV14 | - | TGTGCCAGCAGCCAAGTCTGGGCAGGGTATGGTGGCTACACCTTC | CASSQVWAGYGGYTF
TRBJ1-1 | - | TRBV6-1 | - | TGTGCCAGCAGTGAAAGTGGGTGGAACACTGAAGCTTTCTTT | CASSESGWNTEAFF
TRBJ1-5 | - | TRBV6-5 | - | TGTGCCAGCAGTTCCAGCCCTTTTCAGCCCCAGCATTTT | CASSSSPFQPQHF
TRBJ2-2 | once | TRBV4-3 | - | TGCGCCAGCAGCCAAGATGCGAGGGGCGCGAACACCGGGGAGCTGTTTTTT | CASSQDARGANTGELFF
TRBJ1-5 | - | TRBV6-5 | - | TGTGCCAGCAGGATGAGCAATCAGCCCCAGCATTTT | CASRMSNQPQHF
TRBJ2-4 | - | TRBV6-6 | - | TGTGCCAGCAGTTACGGAGGATCCAAAAACATTCAGTACTTC | CASSYGGSKNIQYF
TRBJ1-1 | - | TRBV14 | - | TGTGCCAGCAGCCAAGCCACTGAAGCTTTCTTT | CASSQATEAFF
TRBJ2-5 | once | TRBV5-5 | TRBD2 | TGTGCCAGCAGCTTGGGACTAGCGGGGGGCCTACTCCAAGAGACCCAGTACTTC | CASSLGLAGGLLQETQYF
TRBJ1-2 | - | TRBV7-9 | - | TGTGCCAGCAGCCTTCAACAGGGATTCAACTATGGCTACACCTTC | CASSLQQGFNYGYTF
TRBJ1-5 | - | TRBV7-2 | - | TGTGCCAGCAGTCTATATAGCGGAGGCAATCAGCCCCAGCATTTT | CASSLYSGGNQPQHF
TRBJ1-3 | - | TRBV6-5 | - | TGTGCCAGCAGTTACGTGGGGTTGGCTGGAAACACCATATATTTT | CASSYVGLAGNTIYF
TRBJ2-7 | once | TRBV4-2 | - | TGTGCCAGCAGCCAAGATCTCGGTGAGCAGTACTTC | CASSQDLGEQYF
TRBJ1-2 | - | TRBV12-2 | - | TGTGCAAGTCGCTTCCTTGGCTACACCTTC | CASRFLGYTF
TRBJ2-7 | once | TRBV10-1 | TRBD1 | TGCGCCAGCGGGACCGACAGGGCTGGCAAGCAGTACTTC | CASGTDRAGKQYF
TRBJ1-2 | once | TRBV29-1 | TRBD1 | TGCAGCGTTGGGGGACAGGGGGTCTATGGCTACACCTTC | CSVGGQGVYGYTF
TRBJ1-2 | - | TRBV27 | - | TGTGCCAGCAGGGGTTCTGCGGGGGGCTACACCTTC | CASRGSAGGYTF
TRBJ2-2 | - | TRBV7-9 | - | TGTGCCAGCAGCTCCCACTGGAACACCGGGGAGCTGTTTTTT | CASSSHWNTGELFF
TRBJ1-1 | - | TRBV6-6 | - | TGTGCCAGCTGGGTCGGGTCGGGCACTGAAGCTTTCTTT | CASWVGSGTEAFF
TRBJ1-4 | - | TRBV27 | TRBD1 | TGTGCCACCAAGGGACAGGGAACCATCGAAAAACTGTTTTTT | CATKGQGTIEKLFF
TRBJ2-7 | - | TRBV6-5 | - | TGTGCCAGCAGTTACTCGTCTGGGGGCATCTACGAGCAGTACTTC | CASSYSSGGIYEQYF
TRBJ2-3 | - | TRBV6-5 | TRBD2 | TGTGCCAGCTGGGATAGCGGGGGGGCCGCAGATACGCAGTATTTT | CASWDSGGAADTQYF
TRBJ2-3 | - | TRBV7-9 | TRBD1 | TGTGCCAGCAGCTTCGATCCGGGACAGGGCACAGATACGCAGTATTTT | CASSFDPGQGTDTQYF
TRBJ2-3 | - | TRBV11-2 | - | TGTGCCAGCAGCTTTAGTGGAGGTAGCGGTTCTAGCACAGATACGCAGTATTTT | CASSFSGGSGSSTDTQYF
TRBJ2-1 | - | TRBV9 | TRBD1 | TGTGCCAGCAGCCCTCGTCCACTGGACAGGGACAATGAGCAGTTCTTC | CASSPRPLDRDNEQFF
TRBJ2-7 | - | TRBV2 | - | TGTGCCAGCACCATAGGGTTATCAAGGGGACACGAGCAGTACTTC | CASTIGLSRGHEQYF
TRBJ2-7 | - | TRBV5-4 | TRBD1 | TGTGCCAGCAGCCCGGCTGGGGGGGACAGGGTCTACGAGCAGTACTTC | CASSPAGGDRVYEQYF
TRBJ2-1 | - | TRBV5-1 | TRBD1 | TGCGCCAGCAGCGCCGGACAGGGGGACCATGAGCAGTTCTTC | CASSAGQGDHEQFF
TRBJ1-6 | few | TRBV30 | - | TGTGCCTGGAGTGTAGGGCAGGGAGGCTCCTATAATTCACCCCTCCACTTT | CAWSVGQGGSYNSPLHF
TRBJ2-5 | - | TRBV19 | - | TGTGCCAGTAGTATGGCAGGGAGAGAGACCCAGTACTTC | CASSMAGRETQYF
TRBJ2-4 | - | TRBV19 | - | TGTGCCAGTAGCCAGGGCGGCCAAAACATTCAGTACTTC | CASSQGGQNIQYF
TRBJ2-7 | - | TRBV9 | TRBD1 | TGTGCCAGCAGCCCAAGACAGGGCCACGGAGAGCAGTACTTC | CASSPRQGHGEQYF
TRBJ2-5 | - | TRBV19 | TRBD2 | TGTGCCAGTAAGAGCGGGGGTCTGTACCAAGAGACCCAGTACTTC | CASKSGGLYQETQYF
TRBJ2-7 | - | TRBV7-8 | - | TGTGCCAGCAGCTTGTTATTCCAGGGCTCCGAGCAGTACTTC | CASSLLFQGSEQYF
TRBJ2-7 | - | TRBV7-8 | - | TGTGCCAGCAGCCCGCTGGACTGGGGGGAGCAGTACTTC | CASSPLDWGEQYF